This T cell receptor beta chain derives from a study of blood T cell dynamics during melanoma immunotherapy (dated by TCRdb to about 2020). Regarding the study in general: All patients had metastatic melanoma and were given first-line pembrolizumab or nivolumab plus ipilimumab as standard of care in the United Kingdom. To find early correlates of response, peripheral T cell receptor repertoires were profiled in metastatic melanoma patients before and after one cycle of checkpoint inhibitor therapy. The training cohort consisted of consecutive patients, while an additional independent group of patients from the same centre was pooled to form an external validation set. Results and caveats for the whole study, not just this receptor: The relatively small sample size was acknowledged as a potential limitation on generalization of the results. Patients who later achieved disease control showed a bifurcated PBMC repertoire reorganization at W3, with increased clonality or increased diversity, unlike progressors. Whether the T cell clones behind the repertoire changes were melanoma-specific or instead reflected general immune activation was something the study could not determine.

Points on this clone: Its antigen remains unidentified. Base qualities are not at hand, and no much larger clone is one base apart.

Every bulk PBMC sample had a fixed 350 ng of DNA loaded. Following the manufacturer instructions, the immunoSEQ TCRb Assay kit was used to amplify TCR beta CDR3 sequences from genomic DNA. The KAPA Library Quantification Kit for Illumina platforms was used to quantify pooled libraries by qPCR. Sequencing of the pooled libraries was done on an Illumina NextSeq 500, with clustering at roughly 0.6-1.1 pM. The source study handled its data this way. The TCR data were analyzed using immunoSEQ ANALYZER and the R LymphoSeq package. A rearrangement efficiency score was calculated as productive divided by the sum of productive and non-productive CDR3 sequences. Within each patient, timepoints were compared pairwise for clonality, measured with the Gini coefficient, and for diversity, measured with the Renyi index at alpha=1. In LymphoSeq, clonal relatedness was computed with an edit distance of 3 and repertoire similarity was computed with the Bhattacharyya coefficient. To classify response, a linear discriminant analysis based on week-3 changes in clonality and diversity was built with the R MASS and caret packages. TCRdb holds this immuneACCESS table with in-frame rearrangements only. Some clones are missing; in checked studies, unresolved V genes explain under half, and the rest has no known cause. The DNA gave D and trimming, while V, J and clone size come from that table. The table for this sample lists 9,500 to 10,000 clones; 65% to 90% of them were counted only once. The biggest ten clones account for around 10% of the sample.

The germline ends are 7 bases apart after V is trimmed by 3 bases and J by 10 bases. CDR1 and CDR2 are read off the germline V gene as SGHAT and FQNNGV. The CDR3 runs 11 residues from the cysteine to the phenylalanine. Of the read, only the CDR3 DNA is kept; its 33 bases are in frame from base 1. Explained via the paper, the time point label denotes: pre-treatment baseline. Blood samples were taken at two points: before treatment (T0) and at week 3 (W3), which came after the first cycle of checkpoint blockade. Except for a couple of patients with rapid clinical progression, response was assessed 12 weeks after the first infusion by RECIST 1.1; disease control meant complete response, partial response or stable disease. Patients were not eligible if they had prior systemic cancer treatment, concomitant immunosuppressant therapy or synchronous other active malignancies. Both bulk PBMC and plasma cell-free DNA were sequenced for TCR beta so that circulating cells and T cell turnover could be tracked. PBMC were isolated from blood with Lymphoprep and SepMate tubes, followed by red cell lysis. QIAamp DNA Blood Mini kits were used to extract DNA from PBMC and sorted T cell subsets.

The sample consisted of blood, taken from a patient treated with checkpoint blockade. This receptor was taken from a human donor with melanoma. The V and J segments used are TRBV11-2 and TRBJ2-1, with TRBD2 as a weak D call on 6 bases. The CDR3 region: CASSFRGEQFF. The sequenced DNA: TGTGCCAGCAGCTTCCGGGGGGAGCAGTTCTTC.